This TCR beta chain was sequenced for a study of shared clonotypes between healthy human individuals. About the study: Serving as donors were two women and a few men, whose ages spanned 18 to 49.

The germline V gene encodes CDR1 SGHVS and CDR2 FNYEAQ. This CDR3 comprises 14 residues. Deletions cut 5 bases from V and 4 bases from J, with 14 bases between. There were only Caucasian adults among the donors, and all lived in Nashville, Tennessee. The unsorted samples took around 81 million PBMCs to get genomic DNA. As originally analysed: Junction-only sequences without quality scores came from ImmunoSEQ, so filtering differed. Sequenced by immunoSEQ multiplex PCR; TCRdb stores in-frame clones only, minus some. For V, J and clone size, that table is used; D and trimming come from the DNA. The sample includes some 530,000 clones, 78% of them seen just once.

The receptor was derived from a woman between 40 and 55 years old in good health. Some clones in this sample may be carry-over from other donors' samples. The sequenced sample was PBMCs. V usage is TRBV7-6 and J usage is TRBJ2-5; D is tentatively TRBD1 or TRBD2 (6 bases each). CDR3 nucleotides: TGTGCCAGCAGCCAGGGACACGGGGGAGAGACCCAGTACTTC. It specifies CASSQGHGGETQYF.